This T cell receptor beta chain was captured by sequencing in a study of technical replicates of blood from a handful of donors. CDR1 KGHSH and CDR2 LQKENI come from the germline V gene. Trimming removed 2 bases at V and 6 bases at J, with 16 bases between. There are 15 residues in the CDR3. Data came from immunoSEQ multiplex PCR; TCRdb stores just in-frame clones and leaves some out. In the table there are tens of thousands of clones, roughly 92% of which are singletons. The source is a human donor in good health. This chain connects TRBV18 to TRBJ1-2; D unclear. The sample taken for sequencing was T cells isolated from PBMCs. The CDR3, as DNA: TGTGCCAGCTCACCAAACGGGAGACATCCTCATGGCTACACCTTC. Translation gives CASSPNGRHPHGYTF.